Only one count was recorded for the clone carrying this T cell receptor beta chain. Noted treatment: about 20 received Ad26.COV2.S at low or high dose, single or two shots; several received placebo; per-sample allocation not given. Sample collection was performed on day 63 after the first vaccine or placebo injection. This CDR3 region has 16 residues. With 6 bases clipped from V and 2 bases from J, the junction kept 8 bases outside the gene matches. CDR1 and CDR2 from the germline V gene are MNHEY and SVGEGT. Sequenced by immunoSEQ multiplex PCR; TCRdb stores in-frame clones only, minus some. The table shows roughly 420,000 clones, with 89% occurring only once. The record originates from a study of Ad26.COV2.S vaccination and SARS-CoV-2 variants.

This clonotype was obtained from a person aged 18-60 years who received the Ad26.COV2.S COVID-19 vaccine or a placebo. Here the sequenced sample was peripheral blood, taken in a trial of Ad26.COV2.S vaccine versus placebo. The rearrangement joins TRBV6-2 or TRBV6-3 to TRBJ1-5, with 9 bases fitting TRBD1. The CDR3 loop is CASSRGQGQGNQPQHF. The CDR3 DNA reads TGTGCCAGCAGCCGTGGACAGGGGCAGGGCAATCAGCCCCAGCATTTT.